The next 20 T cell receptor beta chains were all read from a single sample in a study of the immune and genomic landscape of osteosarcoma. Osteosarcoma specimens were post-treatment primary, local recurrence and metastasis tumors from poor-prognosis patients. Assay used: immunoSEQ multiplex PCR; TCRdb lists only in-frame clones, some missing. The table has approximately 6,200 clones, about two thirds seen once. Sequenced: osteosarcoma tumor tissue from the lung. The receptors come from a human donor with osteosarcoma.

The chain recombines TRBV2 with TRBJ1-5; 9 nucleotides agree with TRBD1. The CDR3 has 14 amino acids. CDR1 SNHLY and CDR2 FYNNEI come from the germline V gene. The V segment lost 4 bases and the J segment 6 bases; nucleotides outside the gene matches: 4. The CDR3 sequence is CASSGDREGQPQHF. CDR3 DNA sequence: TGTGCCAGCAGTGGGGACAGGGAAGGTCAGCCCCAGCATTTT.

The chain joins TRBV18 to TRBJ1-5; maybe TRBD1 (6 bases). Germline V gene sequence: CDR1 KGHSH, CDR2 LQKENI. V lost 3 bases and J 2 bases, leaving 14 bases between the germline ends. CDR3 length: 16 residues. Here the CDR3 DNA reads TGTGCCAGCTCACCGGGACTTGCAGGGGGCAATCAGCCCCAGCATTTT. This sequence encodes CASSPGLAGGNQPQHF.

The chain is built from TRBV28 and TRBJ1-5; 9 nucleotides line up with TRBD1. The CDR3 is 21 residues long. With V trimmed by 3 bases and J by 0 bases, 18 bases remained unmatched. Germline CDR1 MDHEN, CDR2 SYDVKM. The CDR3 is CASSFVIVPGQGFYSNQPQHF. In DNA, the CDR3 is TGTGCCAGCAGTTTTGTTATTGTGCCGGGACAGGGCTTTTATAGCAATCAGCCCCAGCATTTT.

The chain recombines TRBV29-1 with TRBJ2-2, with a weak D call TRBD1 (5 bases). The V end was cut by 6 bases, the J end by 4 bases, with 15 bases between. Germline loops: CDR1 SQVTM, CDR2 ANQGSEA. The CDR3 sequence is 14 residues long. In DNA, the CDR3 is TGCAGCGTCCGGTGGTCAGGGTCCACCGGGGAGCTGTTTTTT. It encodes CSVRWSGSTGELFF.

This clone was recorded once. The genes are TRBV6-4 and TRBJ2-3; the D is unclear. V lost 5 bases, J lost 5 bases, and 11 bases lay in between. CDR3 length equals 13 residues. Germline loops: CDR1 MRHNA, CDR2 SNTAGT. The DNA of the CDR3 is TGTGCCAGCAGTTTCCAGCAAGGAGATACGCAGTATTTT. Translating it yields CASSFQQGDTQYF.

CDR3 residues: CAAPKATNTGELFF. DNA of the CDR3: TGTGCAGCCCCGAAGGCGACGAACACCGGGGAGCTGTTTTTT. The genes are TRBV6-1 and TRBJ2-2; D gene uncertain. This CDR3 has 14 amino acids. From germline, CDR1 is MNHNS and CDR2 SASEGT.

This chain links TRBV9 with TRBJ1-1, with D uncertain. Trimming removed 4 bases at V and 7 bases at J, with 8 bases between. Germline V lookup: CDR1 SGDLS, CDR2 YYNGEE. The CDR3 is made up of 11 amino acids. This CDR3 is CASSPQSEAFF. DNA for the CDR3: TGTGCCAGCAGCCCCCAAAGTGAAGCTTTCTTT.

The gene calls are TRBV5-1 and TRBJ1-3; the match to TRBD1 covers 8 bases. The CDR3 totals 14 residues. Per germline, CDR1 SGHRS and CDR2 YFSETQ. With 3 bases clipped from V and 1 base from J, the junction kept 0 bases outside the gene matches. The CDR3, as DNA: TGCGCCAGCAGCTGGACAGGGTCTGGAAACACCATATATTTT. Translated: CASSWTGSGNTIYF.

Only one count was recorded for this clone. This rearrangement joins TRBV2 to TRBJ2-5, with TRBD1 matching 9 bases. This CDR3 contains 14 residues. CDR1 is SNHLY and CDR2 is FYNNEI in the germline V gene. With V trimmed by 11 bases and J by 6 bases, 13 bases remained unmatched. In DNA form, the CDR3 reads TGTGCCTGGTATACGGGACAGGGAGTAAAGACCCAGTACTTC. Protein: CAWYTGQGVKTQYF.

The chain carries TRBV30 and TRBJ1-2, with D possibly TRBD1 on 5 matching bases. This CDR3 has 13 amino acids. Trimming left V 3 bases short and J 4 bases short, with 12 bases between. Germline-derived CDR1 and CDR2 are GTSNPN and SVGIG (reference sequence). This CDR3 is CAWSGGVGYGYTF. Written as DNA, the CDR3 is TGTGCCTGGAGCGGAGGGGTGGGCTATGGCTACACCTTC.

There are a few counts of this clone. This rearrangement joins TRBV5-4 to TRBJ2-7, with D possibly being TRBD2 (5 bases). The length of the CDR3 is 15 residues. CDR1 is SGHNT, CDR2 YYREEE, per germline (reference sequence). Deletions cut 3 bases from V and 0 bases from J, with 13 bases between. CDR3 region: CASSSGRGSSYEQYF. In DNA, the CDR3 is TGTGCCAGCAGCTCCGGGCGAGGGAGCTCCTACGAGCAGTACTTC.

V usage is TRBV11-1 and J usage is TRBJ2-7; no definite D call. Germline loops: CDR1 SGHAT, CDR2 FQDESV (reference sequence). Deletions cut 2 bases from V and 6 bases from J, with 14 bases between. The CDR3 loop spans 14 amino acids. CDR3 coding DNA: TGTGCCAGCAGCTTAAGTAGGGTGAAGGGCGAGCAGTACTTC. It yields the protein CASSLSRVKGEQYF.

The gene calls are TRBV27 and TRBJ2-3; the match to TRBD1 covers 9 bases. CDR1 is MNHEY and CDR2 is SMNVEV in the germline V gene (reference sequence). V dropped 6 bases and J dropped 2; count of bases not matched to a gene: 9. CDR3 length: 16 amino acids. CDR3 DNA: TGTGCCAGCAGCCATTACAGGGGGCGGGACACAGATACGCAGTATTTT. Translation: CASSHYRGRDTDTQYF.

The chain recombines TRBV19 with TRBJ1-2; 7 bases match TRBD1. Trimming at V came to 6 bases and at J to 5 bases, leaving 9 bases not matched to a gene. This CDR3 has 14 residues. Per germline, CDR1 LNHDA and CDR2 SQIVND (reference sequence). In DNA, the CDR3 is TGTGCCAGTAGGGGACTACAGGGGCAATATGGCTACACCTTC. Encoded protein: CASRGLQGQYGYTF. Combining the CDR3 with reference TRBV19 and TRBJ1-2 gives the whole variable domain DGGITQSPKYLFRKEGQNVTLSCEQNLNHDAMYWYRQDPGQGLRLIYYSQIVNDFQKGDIAEGYSVSREKKESFPLTVTSAQKNPTAFYLCASRGLQGQYGYTFGSGTRLTVV.

V usage is TRBV28 and J usage is TRBJ1-1; D remains unclear. Deletions cut 1 base from V and 5 bases from J, with 14 bases between. This CDR3 has 15 amino acids. CDR1 MDHEN and CDR2 SYDVKM come from the germline V gene. In DNA form, the CDR3 reads TGTGCCAGCAGTTTATTCCAGGAAAGCGGGACTGAAGCTTTCTTT. This codes for CASSLFQESGTEAFF.

J is TRBJ1-1 and V is TRBV7-9; D may be TRBD1 (6 bases). CDR1 is SEHNR, CDR2 FQNEAQ, per germline (reference sequence). V was trimmed by 5 bases and J by 5 bases, leaving 15 bases between them. CDR3 length equals 14 residues. Written as DNA, the CDR3 is TGTGCCAGCAGCGGAGACAAAGGGGGGACTGAAGCTTTCTTT. Protein product: CASSGDKGGTEAFF.

The rearrangement uses TRBV14 and TRBJ2-1, with 11 nucleotides matching TRBD2. Unmatched junction bases numbered 10, after V lost 3 bases and J lost 6 bases. The V gene's germline CDR1 is SGHDN and CDR2 FVKESK. This CDR3 contains 17 residues. For the CDR3, the DNA is TGTGCCAGCAGCCATGTGCCCCTAGCGGGAGGAACCAATGAGCAGTTCTTC. Encoded protein: CASSHVPLAGGTNEQFF.

The chain couples TRBV5-1 to TRBJ2-7; TRBD1 matches 11 bases. In germline, CDR1 is SGHRS, CDR2 YFSETQ. This CDR3 is 16 amino acids long. Trimming at V came to 4 bases and at J to 5 bases, leaving 11 bases not matched to a gene. In DNA form, the CDR3 reads TGCGCCAGCAGCCCCTACCCCGGGACAGGGGGGGACGAGCAGTACTTC. It encodes CASSPYPGTGGDEQYF.

There are a few counts of this clone. DNA of the CDR3: TGTGCCAGCAGCTTAGGAGAGACCCAGTACTTC. Amino acids: CASSLGETQYF. The chain couples TRBV11-3 to TRBJ2-5; no firm D call. From germline, CDR1 is SGHNT and CDR2 YENEEA. Trimming pared 1 base from V and 4 bases from J, leaving 1 base between. The CDR3 spans 11 residues.

With regard to this clone: This may be a read error: a much more frequent sequence differs by one nucleotide. The V call is TRBV5-4, the J call TRBJ1-1; D not certain. CDR1 and CDR2 (germline): SGHNT, YYREEE (reference sequence). The V gene lost 3 bases and the J gene lost 0 bases, with 15 bases spanning the gap. CDR3 size: 16 residues. The DNA of the CDR3 is TGTGCCAGCAGCTATACCAGGAGGCAAATGAACACTGAAGCTTTCTTT. Its protein product is CASSYTRRQMNTEAFF.